Each of the 8 T cell receptor beta chains below was sequenced from the same sample in a study of radiotherapy plus CTLA-4 blockade in lung cancer. The assay was immunoSEQ multiplex PCR, and TCRdb's table has in-frame clones only and misses some. The repertoire holds over 30,000 clones, with roughly three quarters as singletons. This sample comprised peripheral blood, obtained from a patient treated with radiotherapy plus ipilimumab. The origin of the receptors is a human donor with non-small cell lung cancer whose response to radiotherapy plus ipilimumab could not be evaluated.

This clone has a single count. This rearrangement joins TRBV11-3 to TRBJ2-6; TRBD1 aligns across 9 bases. The CDR3 consists of 16 residues. The ends lost 5 bases at V and 2 bases at J; junction bases unmatched: 4. In germline, CDR1 is SGHNT, CDR2 YENEEA. The CDR3: CASSPGTGTGANVLTF. The CDR3 DNA reads as TGTGCCAGCAGCCCGGGGACAGGGACTGGGGCCAACGTCCTGACTTTC.

In its sample, this clone was seen a few times. The rearrangement uses TRBV5-4 and TRBJ2-7, with 9 bases identical to TRBD1. V gave up 3 bases and J gave up 5 bases; unmatched junction bases: 3. The CDR3 runs to 13 residues. Per germline, CDR1 SGHNT and CDR2 YYREEE (reference sequence). DNA for the CDR3: TGTGCCAGCAGCTCAGGGACAGGGCACGAGCAGTACTTC. It translates to CASSSGTGHEQYF.

The chain joins TRBV19 to TRBJ2-2; unclear D gene. Germline-derived CDR1 and CDR2 are LNHDA and SQIVND (reference sequence). This CDR3 has 14 amino acids. Trimming removed 5 bases from V and 6 bases from J, with 13 bases in between. CDR3 DNA: TGTGCCAGTAGTTTACAGCTCCCGTCCGGGGAGCTGTTTTTT. Translation gives CASSLQLPSGELFF.

This clone was seen once. The chain couples TRBV29-1 to TRBJ1-4; D is possibly TRBD1 (6 bases). Trimming pared 7 bases from V and 0 bases from J, leaving 12 bases between. This CDR3 comprises 14 residues. Germline V gene lookup returns CDR1 SQVTM and CDR2 ANQGSEA. For the CDR3, the DNA is TGCAGCGCGCGTAAGGGGGCAACTAATGAAAAACTGTTTTTT. Its translation is CSARKGATNEKLFF.

This clone was detected only a few times. This sequence joins TRBV28 and TRBJ2-3, with D possibly TRBD2 on 6 matching bases. CDR1 is MDHEN, CDR2 SYDVKM, per germline. V was pared by 5 bases and J by 4 bases, with 10 bases between. CDR3 length equals 13 residues. For the CDR3, the DNA is TGTGCCAGCAGTGAAATAGCGGCAGATACGCAGTATTTT. Translation gives CASSEIAADTQYF.

The chain carries TRBV5-1 and TRBJ2-2, with a weak D call TRBD2 (6 bases). The CDR3 covers 15 residues. Trimming removed 0 bases at V and 5 bases at J, with 11 bases between. Per the germline V gene, CDR1 is SGHRS and CDR2 is YFSETQ. The CDR3 loop is CASSLDTGETGELFF. CDR3 bases: TGCGCCAGCAGCTTGGACACGGGAGAGACCGGGGAGCTGTTTTTT.

This clone appeared a few times. This chain links TRBV10-3 with TRBJ1-1, with 11 positions matching TRBD1. Losses at the gene ends were 6 bases for V and 3 bases for J; bases not matched to a gene: 6. Germline-derived CDR1 and CDR2 are ENHRY and SYGVKD. CDR3 length: 15 residues. CDR3 loop: CAIRTQGQGDTEAFF. Here the CDR3 DNA reads TGTGCCATCAGGACCCAGGGACAGGGGGACACTGAAGCTTTCTTT.

The chain recombines TRBV5-8 with TRBJ2-1, with 7 positions matching TRBD1. With 2 bases clipped from V and 2 bases from J, the junction kept 4 bases outside the gene matches. This CDR3 has 15 residues. The V gene's germline CDR1 is SGHTS and CDR2 YDEGEE. CDR3 DNA: TGTGCCAGCAGCTTACAGGGGCGCGCCTACAATGAGCAGTTCTTC. Translation: CASSLQGRAYNEQFF.